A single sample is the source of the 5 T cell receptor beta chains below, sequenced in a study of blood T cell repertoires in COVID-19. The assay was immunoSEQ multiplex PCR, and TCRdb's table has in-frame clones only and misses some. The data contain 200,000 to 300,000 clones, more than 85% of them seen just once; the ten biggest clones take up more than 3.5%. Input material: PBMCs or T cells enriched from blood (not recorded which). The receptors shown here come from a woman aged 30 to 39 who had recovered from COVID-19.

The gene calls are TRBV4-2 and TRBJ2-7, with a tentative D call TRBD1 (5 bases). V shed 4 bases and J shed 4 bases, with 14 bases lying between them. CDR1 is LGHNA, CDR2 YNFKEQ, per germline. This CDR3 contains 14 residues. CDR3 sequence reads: CASSPQGEGYEQYF. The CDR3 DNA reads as TGTGCCAGCAGCCCGCAAGGGGAAGGGTACGAGCAGTACTTC.

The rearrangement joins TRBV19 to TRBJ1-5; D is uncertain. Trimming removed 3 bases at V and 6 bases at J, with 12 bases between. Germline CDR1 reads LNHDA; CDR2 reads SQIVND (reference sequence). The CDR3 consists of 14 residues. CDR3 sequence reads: CASSMVREGQPQHF. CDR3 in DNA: TGTGCCAGTAGTATGGTCCGGGAGGGTCAGCCCCAGCATTTT. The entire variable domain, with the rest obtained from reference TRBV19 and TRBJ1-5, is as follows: DGGITQSPKYLFRKEGQNVTLSCEQNLNHDAMYWYRQDPGQGLRLIYYSQIVNDFQKGDIAEGYSVSREKKESFPLTVTSAQKNPTAFYLCASSMVREGQPQHFGDGTRLSIL.

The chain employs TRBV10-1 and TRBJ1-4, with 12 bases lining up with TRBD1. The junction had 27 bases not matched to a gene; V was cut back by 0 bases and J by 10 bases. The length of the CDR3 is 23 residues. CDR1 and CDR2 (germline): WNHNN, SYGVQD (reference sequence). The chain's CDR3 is CASSESRSGGTGGSPYALGKLFF. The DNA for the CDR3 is TGCGCCAGCAGTGAGTCGAGGTCAGGCGGGACAGGGGGCAGCCCGTACGCACTCGGAAAACTGTTTTTT.

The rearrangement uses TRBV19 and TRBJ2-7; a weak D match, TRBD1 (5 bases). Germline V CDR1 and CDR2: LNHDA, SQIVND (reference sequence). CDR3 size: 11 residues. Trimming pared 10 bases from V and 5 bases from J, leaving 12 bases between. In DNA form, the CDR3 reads TGTGCCACCTCCCAGGGAAACGAGCAGTACTTC. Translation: CATSQGNEQYF.

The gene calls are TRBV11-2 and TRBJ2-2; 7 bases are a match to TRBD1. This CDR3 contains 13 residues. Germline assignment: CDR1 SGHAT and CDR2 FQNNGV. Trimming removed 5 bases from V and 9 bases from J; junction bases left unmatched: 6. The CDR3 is CASSDHRGRELFF. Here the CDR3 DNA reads TGTGCCAGCAGCGACCACAGGGGCCGGGAGCTGTTTTTT.